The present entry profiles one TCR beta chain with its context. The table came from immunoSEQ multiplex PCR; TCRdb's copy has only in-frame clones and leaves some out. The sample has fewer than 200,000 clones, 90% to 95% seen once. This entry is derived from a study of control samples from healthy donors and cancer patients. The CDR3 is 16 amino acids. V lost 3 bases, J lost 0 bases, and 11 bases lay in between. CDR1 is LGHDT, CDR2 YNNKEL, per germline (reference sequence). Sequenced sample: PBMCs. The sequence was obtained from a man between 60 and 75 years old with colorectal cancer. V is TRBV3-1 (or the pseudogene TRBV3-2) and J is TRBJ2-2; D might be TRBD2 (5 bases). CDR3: CASSQAGRSNTGELFF. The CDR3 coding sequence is TGTGCCAGCAGCCAGGCGGGCCGGTCGAACACCGGGGAGCTGTTTTTT.